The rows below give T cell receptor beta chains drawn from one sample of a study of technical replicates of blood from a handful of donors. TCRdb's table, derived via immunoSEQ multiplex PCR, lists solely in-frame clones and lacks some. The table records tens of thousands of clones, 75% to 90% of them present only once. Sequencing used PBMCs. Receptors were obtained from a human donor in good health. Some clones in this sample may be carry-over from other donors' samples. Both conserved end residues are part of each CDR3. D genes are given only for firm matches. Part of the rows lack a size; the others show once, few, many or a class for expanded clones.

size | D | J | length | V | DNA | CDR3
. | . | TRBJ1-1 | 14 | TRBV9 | TGTGCCAGCAGCCTCAGGGTTGAGAACACTGAAGCTTTCTTT | CASSLRVENTEAFF
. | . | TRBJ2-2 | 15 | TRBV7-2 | TGTGCCAGCACCCCGGGACACCAGAACACCGGGGAGCTGTTTTTT | CASTPGHQNTGELFF
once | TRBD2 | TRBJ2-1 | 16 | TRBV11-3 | TGTGCCAGCAGCTTAGATTATACTAGCGGCTACAATGAGCAGTTCTTC | CASSLDYTSGYNEQFF
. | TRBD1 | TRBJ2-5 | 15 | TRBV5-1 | TGCGCCAGCAGCCTTGGACAGGCAACGGGGTTGCCCCAGTACTTC | CASSLGQATGLPQYF
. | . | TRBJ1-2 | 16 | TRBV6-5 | TGTGCCAGCAGTTACTCGGTGACAGGTCCACACTATGGCTACACCTTC | CASSYSVTGPHYGYTF
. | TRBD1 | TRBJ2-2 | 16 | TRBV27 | TGTGCCAGCAGTCCACGGACAGGCGGCTACACCGGGGAGCTGTTTTTT | CASSPRTGGYTGELFF
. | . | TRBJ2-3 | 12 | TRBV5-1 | TGCGCCAGCAGCTTGTCGGTCGATACGCAGTATTTT | CASSLSVDTQYF
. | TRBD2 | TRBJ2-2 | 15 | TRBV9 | TGTGCCAGCAGCTATAGCGGGGGGTCCACCGGGGAGCTGTTTTTT | CASSYSGGSTGELFF
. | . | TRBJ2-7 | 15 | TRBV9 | TGTGCCAGCAGCGTAGCTGCAGGGATGGGGTTGGAGCAGTACTTC | CASSVAAGMGLEQYF
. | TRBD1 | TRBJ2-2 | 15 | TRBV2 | TGTGCCAGCAGTGGTACAGGGGGCGCATCCGGGGAGCTGTTTTTT | CASSGTGGASGELFF
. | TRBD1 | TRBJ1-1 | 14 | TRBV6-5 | TGTGCCAGCAGCACGGTACCGACAGGGGCTGAAGCTTTCTTT | CASSTVPTGAEAFF
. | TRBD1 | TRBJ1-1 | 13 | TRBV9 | TGTGCCAGCAGCCCCGACAGGGGGGCTGAAGCTTTCTTT | CASSPDRGAEAFF
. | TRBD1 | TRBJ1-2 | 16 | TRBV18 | TGTGCCAGCTCACCAAGCCAGGGGGCTTTCGGGTATGGCTACACCTTC | CASSPSQGAFGYGYTF
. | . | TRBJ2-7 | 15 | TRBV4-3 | TGCGCCAGCAGCCAATCTAGGACTGCCCTTGGCGAGCAGTACTTC | CASSQSRTALGEQYF
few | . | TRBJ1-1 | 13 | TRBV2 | TGTGCCAGCAGTGACCGGAGTACCACTGAAGCTTTCTTT | CASSDRSTTEAFF
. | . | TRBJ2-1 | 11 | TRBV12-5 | TGTGCTAGTGCCCTTTCCAATGAGCAGTTCTTC | CASALSNEQFF
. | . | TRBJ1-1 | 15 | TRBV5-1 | TGCGCCAGCAGCTTTCTGTCAGGGGCGAACACTGAAGCTTTCTTT | CASSFLSGANTEAFF
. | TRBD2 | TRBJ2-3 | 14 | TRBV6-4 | TGTGCCAGCAGTGTAGCGGGAGAGGCGGATACGCAGTATTTT | CASSVAGEADTQYF
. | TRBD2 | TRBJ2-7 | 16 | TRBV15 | TGTGCCACCAGCAGAGATTCAGCTAGCGGGAGCTACGAGCAGTACTTC | CATSRDSASGSYEQYF
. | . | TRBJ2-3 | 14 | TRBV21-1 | TGTGCCAGCTCCTGGACAGGGGGCGGTGATACGCAGTATTTT | CASSWTGGGDTQYF
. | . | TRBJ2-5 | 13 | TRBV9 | TGTGCCAGCAGTGCGGGGCTGGCAGAGACCCAGTACTTC | CASSAGLAETQYF
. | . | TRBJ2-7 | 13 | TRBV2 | TGTGCCAGCAGTGGCGGGGCCACCTACGAGCAGTACTTC | CASSGGATYEQYF
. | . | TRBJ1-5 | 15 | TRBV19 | TGTGCCAGTAGTATATACAGGGAGGGAAATCAGCCCCAGCATTTT | CASSIYREGNQPQHF
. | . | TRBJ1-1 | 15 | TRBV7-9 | TGTGCCAGCAGCTCCCTAGCACTCGGGAACACTGAAGCTTTCTTT | CASSSLALGNTEAFF
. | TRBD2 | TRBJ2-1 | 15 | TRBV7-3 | TGTGCCAGCAGCGCATTTAGCGGGGGGGCGGGTGAGCAGTTCTTC | CASSAFSGGAGEQFF
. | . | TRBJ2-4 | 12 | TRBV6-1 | TGTGCCAGCACCGACTCCAAAAACATTCAGTACTTC | CASTDSKNIQYF
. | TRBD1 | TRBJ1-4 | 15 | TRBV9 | TGTGCCAGCAGCGCGACAGGGACGCCTAATGAAAAACTGTTTTTT | CASSATGTPNEKLFF
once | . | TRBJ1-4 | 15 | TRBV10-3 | TGTGCCATCAGTGAACCAGGCTTTGCGGGAGAAAAACTGTTTTTT | CAISEPGFAGEKLFF
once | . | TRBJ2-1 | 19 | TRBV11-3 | TGTGCCAGCAGCTTAATCGTCGGCGCGGCCTCCTTCTCCTACAATGAGCAGTTCTTC | CASSLIVGAASFSYNEQFF
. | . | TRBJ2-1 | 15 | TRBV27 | TGTGCCAGCAGTTTTGGGACACTAATATACAATGAGCAGTTCTTC | CASSFGTLIYNEQFF
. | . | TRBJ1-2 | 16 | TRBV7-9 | TGTGCCAGCAGTCCAGATGCTTTAAAGGGGTACTATGGCTACACCTTC | CASSPDALKGYYGYTF
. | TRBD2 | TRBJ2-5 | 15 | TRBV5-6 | TGTGCCAGCAGCCTAACGACTAGCGGGGGAGAGACCCAGTACTTC | CASSLTTSGGETQYF
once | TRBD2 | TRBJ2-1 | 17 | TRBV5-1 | TGCGCCAGCAGCTTCACATCCGGGACTAGCGGGAACCATGAGCAGTTCTTC | CASSFTSGTSGNHEQFF
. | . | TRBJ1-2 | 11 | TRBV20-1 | TGCAGTGCTGGGGGGAACTATGGCTACACCTTC | CSAGGNYGYTF
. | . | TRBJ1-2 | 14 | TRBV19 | TGTGCCAGTAGTATTGGCAGGGCGAACTATGGCTACACCTTC | CASSIGRANYGYTF
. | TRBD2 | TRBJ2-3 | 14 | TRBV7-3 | TGTGCCAGCAGCCAAGGACTAGCGGGGGTTACGCAGTATTTT | CASSQGLAGVTQYF
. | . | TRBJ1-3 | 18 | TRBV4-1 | TGCGCCAGCAGCCAAGTGTGGGGCGAAAGCCTCTCTGGAAACACCATATATTTT | CASSQVWGESLSGNTIYF
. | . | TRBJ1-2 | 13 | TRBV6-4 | TGTGCCAGCAGTGACTCTGGCCGTTATGGCTACACCTTC | CASSDSGRYGYTF
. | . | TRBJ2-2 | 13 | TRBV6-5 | TGTGCCAGCAGTTACGTCAGTACCGGGGAGCTGTTTTTT | CASSYVSTGELFF
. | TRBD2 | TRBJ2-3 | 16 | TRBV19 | TGTGCCAGTCGTGTCGCGGCGGGAGGTAGGACAGATACGCAGTATTTT | CASRVAAGGRTDTQYF
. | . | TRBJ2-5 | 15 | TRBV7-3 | TGTGCCAGCAGCTTAACCGGGACAGTCGGGGAGGCCCAGTACTTC | CASSLTGTVGEAQYF
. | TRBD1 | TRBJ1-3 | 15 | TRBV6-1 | TGTGCCAGCAGGGGACAGCCAATCTCTGGAAACACCATATATTTT | CASRGQPISGNTIYF